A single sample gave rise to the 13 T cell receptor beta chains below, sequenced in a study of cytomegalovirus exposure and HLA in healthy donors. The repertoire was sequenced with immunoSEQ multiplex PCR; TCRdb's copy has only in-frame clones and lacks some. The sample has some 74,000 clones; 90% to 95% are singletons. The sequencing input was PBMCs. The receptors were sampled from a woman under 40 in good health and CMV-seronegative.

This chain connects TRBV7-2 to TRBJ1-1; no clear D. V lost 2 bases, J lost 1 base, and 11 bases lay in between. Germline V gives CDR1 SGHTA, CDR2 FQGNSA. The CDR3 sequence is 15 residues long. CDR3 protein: CASSLSGRENTEAFF. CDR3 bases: TGTGCCAGCAGCTTATCAGGACGGGAGAACACTGAAGCTTTCTTT.

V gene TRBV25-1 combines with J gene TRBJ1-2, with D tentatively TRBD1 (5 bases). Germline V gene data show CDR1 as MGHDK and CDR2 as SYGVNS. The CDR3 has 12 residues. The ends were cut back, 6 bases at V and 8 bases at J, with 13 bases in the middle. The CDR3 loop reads CASRSGGGGYTF. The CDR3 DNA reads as TGTGCCAGCAGATCCGGGGGGGGAGGCTACACCTTC.

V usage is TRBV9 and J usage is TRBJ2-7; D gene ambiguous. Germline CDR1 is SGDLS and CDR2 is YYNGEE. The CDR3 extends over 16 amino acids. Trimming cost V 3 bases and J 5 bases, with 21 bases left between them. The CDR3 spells CASSATDRVVANEQYF. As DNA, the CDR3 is TGTGCCAGCAGCGCAACCGACCGGGTCGTAGCTAACGAGCAGTACTTC.

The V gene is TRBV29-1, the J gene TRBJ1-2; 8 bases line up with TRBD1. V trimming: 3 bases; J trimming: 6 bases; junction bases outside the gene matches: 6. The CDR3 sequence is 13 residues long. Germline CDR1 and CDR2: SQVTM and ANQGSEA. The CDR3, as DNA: TGCAGCGTTGACCCAGGGGGCGGCGATGGCTACACCTTC. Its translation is CSVDPGGGDGYTF.

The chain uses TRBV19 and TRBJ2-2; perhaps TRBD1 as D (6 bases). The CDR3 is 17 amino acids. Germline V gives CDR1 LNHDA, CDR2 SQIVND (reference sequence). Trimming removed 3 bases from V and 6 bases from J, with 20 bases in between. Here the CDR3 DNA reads TGTGCCAGTAGTATTTTAGGGCGGGTAAAGGGGGCCGGGGAGCTGTTTTTT. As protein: CASSILGRVKGAGELFF.

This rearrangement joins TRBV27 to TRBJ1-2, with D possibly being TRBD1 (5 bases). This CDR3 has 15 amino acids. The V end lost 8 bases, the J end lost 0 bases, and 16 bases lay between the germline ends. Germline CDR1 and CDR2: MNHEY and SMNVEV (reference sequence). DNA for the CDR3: TGTGCCAGCGGGTTCGGACAACTACCTAACTATGGCTACACCTTC. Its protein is CASGFGQLPNYGYTF.

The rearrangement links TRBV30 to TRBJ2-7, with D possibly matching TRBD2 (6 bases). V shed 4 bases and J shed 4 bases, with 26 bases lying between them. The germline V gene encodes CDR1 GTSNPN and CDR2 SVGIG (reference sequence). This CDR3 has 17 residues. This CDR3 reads CAWKEGKLRAGSYEQYF. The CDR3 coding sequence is TGTGCCTGGAAGGAGGGGAAGCTTCGTGCAGGGTCTTACGAGCAGTACTTC.

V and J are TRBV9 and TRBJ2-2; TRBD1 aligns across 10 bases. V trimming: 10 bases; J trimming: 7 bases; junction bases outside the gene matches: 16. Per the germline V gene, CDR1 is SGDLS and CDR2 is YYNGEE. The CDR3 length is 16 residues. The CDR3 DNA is TGTGCCCGGGGACAGGGGAAGGGGATAAGGGGCGGGGAGCTGTTTTTT. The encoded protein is CARGQGKGIRGGELFF.

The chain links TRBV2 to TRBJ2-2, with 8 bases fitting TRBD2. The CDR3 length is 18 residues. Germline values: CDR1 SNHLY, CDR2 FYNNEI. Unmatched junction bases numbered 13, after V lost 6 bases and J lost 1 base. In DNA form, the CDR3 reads TGTGCCAGCAGACCCCTAAAGGGTCTAGCGGGGAACACCGGGGAGCTGTTTTTT. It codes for CASRPLKGLAGNTGELFF. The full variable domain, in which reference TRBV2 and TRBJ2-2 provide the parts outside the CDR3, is EPEVTQTPSHQVTQMGQEVILRCVPISNHLYFYWYRQILGQKVEFLVSFYNNEISEKSEIFDDQFSVERPDGSNFTLKIRSTKLEDSAMYFCASRPLKGLAGNTGELFFGEGSRLTVL.

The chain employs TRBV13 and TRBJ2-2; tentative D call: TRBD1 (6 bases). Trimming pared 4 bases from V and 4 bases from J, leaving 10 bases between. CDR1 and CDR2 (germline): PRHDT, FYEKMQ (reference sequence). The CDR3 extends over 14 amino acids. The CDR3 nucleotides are TGTGCCAGCAGCTGGGACATCGGCACCGGGGAGCTGTTTTTT. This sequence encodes CASSWDIGTGELFF.

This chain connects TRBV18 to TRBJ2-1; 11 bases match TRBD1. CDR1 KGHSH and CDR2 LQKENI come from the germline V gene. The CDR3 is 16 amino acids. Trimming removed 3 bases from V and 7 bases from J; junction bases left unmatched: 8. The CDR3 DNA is TGTGCCAGCTCACCGATGGACAGGGGGCGTCGGAATGAGCAGTTCTTC. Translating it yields CASSPMDRGRRNEQFF.

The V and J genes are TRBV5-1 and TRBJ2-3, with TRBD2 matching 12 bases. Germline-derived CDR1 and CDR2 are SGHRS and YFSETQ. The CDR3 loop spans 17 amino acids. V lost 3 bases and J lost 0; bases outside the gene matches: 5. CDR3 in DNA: TGCGCCAGCAGCTCGACTAGCGGGGGTCCTAGCACAGATACGCAGTATTTT. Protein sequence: CASSSTSGGPSTDTQYF.

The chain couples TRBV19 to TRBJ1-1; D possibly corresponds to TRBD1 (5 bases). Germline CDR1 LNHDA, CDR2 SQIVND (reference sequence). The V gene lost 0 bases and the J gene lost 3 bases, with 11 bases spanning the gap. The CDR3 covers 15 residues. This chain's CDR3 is CASSIDLGLHTEAFF. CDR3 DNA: TGTGCCAGTAGTATAGATCTGGGGCTGCACACTGAAGCTTTCTTT.